This paragraph reports one T cell receptor beta chain. No antigen is known for it. The CDR3 spans 15 residues. No DNA was logged. The germline gives CDR1 SGHAT, CDR2 FQNNGV. This specimen belongs to a study of synovial regulatory T cells in juvenile arthritis. Across the study: Over five patients were on methotrexate and three were untreated. Study results and caveats: iaTreg TCR repertoires were largely private across patients and partially overlapped synovial Teff and blood CPL.

Median age around 12 years (2.4-22.9); median disease duration 7 years (0.2-19.1). The assay was immunoSEQ multiplex PCR, and TCRdb's table has in-frame clones only and misses some. The table for this sample gives roughly 5,900 clones. The origin of this receptor is a donor between 2 and 35 years old with juvenile idiopathic arthritis. This sequence joins TRBV11-2 and TRBJ2-7; TCRdb picks TRBD1, but there is no DNA to check that call. The sequenced sample was Treg cells from blood. The subset: remaining (HLA-DR-negative) circulating blood Treg cells. This chain's CDR3 is CASSPRTALTYEQYF.